This T cell receptor (beta chain) was documented in a study of T cell responses to AZD1222 COVID-19 vaccine. Per germline, CDR1 SGHDT and CDR2 YYEEEE. The CDR3 totals 19 residues. The V segment lost 0 bases and the J segment 5 bases; nucleotides outside the gene matches: 16. Using immunoSEQ multiplex PCR, the repertoire was profiled, and TCRdb retains in-frame clones only, with some absent. The sample contains some 120,000 clones, about 94% of which appear only once. The starting material was peripheral blood, obtained on day 0 of AZD1222 vaccination. The rearrangement links TRBV5-6 to TRBJ1-4, with TRBD1 matching over 7 bases. The sequence came from an adult in good health. The CDR3: CASSLAIKTGRIRNEKLFF. The CDR3 nucleotides read TGTGCCAGCAGCTTGGCCATAAAGACAGGGAGGATTCGGAATGAAAAACTGTTTTTT.